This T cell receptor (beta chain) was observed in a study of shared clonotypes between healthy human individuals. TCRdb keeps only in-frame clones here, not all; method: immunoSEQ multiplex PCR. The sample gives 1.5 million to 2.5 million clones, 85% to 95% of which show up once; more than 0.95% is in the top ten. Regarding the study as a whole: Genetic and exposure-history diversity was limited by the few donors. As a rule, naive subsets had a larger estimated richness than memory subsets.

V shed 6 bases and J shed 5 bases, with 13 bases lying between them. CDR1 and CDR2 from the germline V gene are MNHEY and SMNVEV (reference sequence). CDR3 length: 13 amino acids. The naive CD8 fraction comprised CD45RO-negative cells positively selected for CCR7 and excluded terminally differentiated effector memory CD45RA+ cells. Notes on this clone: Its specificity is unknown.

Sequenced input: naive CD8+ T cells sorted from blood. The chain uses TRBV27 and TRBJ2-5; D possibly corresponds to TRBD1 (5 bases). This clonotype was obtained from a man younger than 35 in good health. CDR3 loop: CASSSQGAETQYF. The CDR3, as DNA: TGTGCCAGCAGCTCCCAGGGCGCTGAGACCCAGTACTTC.